This T cell receptor (beta chain) was observed in a study of cytomegalovirus exposure and HLA in healthy donors. General study findings and limits: HLA-A and HLA-B allele assignments for most subjects were reportedly predicted accurately using TCR beta sequences. The classifier was said to identify cytomegalovirus status with high specificity and sensitivity.

With regard to this clone: Its antigen is as yet unknown.

Germline V CDR1 and CDR2: SGHNT, YYREEE (reference sequence). This CDR3 region has 15 residues. V was cut by 0 bases and J by 3 bases, with 10 bases left in between. Amplification used 60 Vbeta primers and 13 Jbeta primers. Assay: immunoSEQ multiplex PCR; the TCRdb copy retains only in-frame clones and omits some. The table lists 150,000 or so clones, roughly 84% of them singletons, with about 1.5% in the top ten. This rearrangement joins TRBV5-4 to TRBJ1-5, with D possibly being TRBD1 (6 bases). Sequenced sample: PBMCs. The sequence was collected from a male donor in good health and CMV-seronegative. CDR3 nucleotides: TGTGCCAGCAGCTTGGATCAGGGGCCCAATCAGCCCCAGCATTTT. It translates to CASSLDQGPNQPQHF.